Shown below are 32 T cell receptor beta chains from a single sample sequenced in a study of shared clonotypes between healthy human individuals. Sequencing was performed with immunoSEQ multiplex PCR; in TCRdb, only in-frame clones are kept and a portion is missing. The table includes under 650,000 clones, approximately 95% detected once. The sequenced sample was naive CD4+ T cells sorted from blood. Subset: CD45RA+ positively selected. The receptor source for this set is a woman aged 30 to 39 in good health.

This sequence joins TRBV5-1 and TRBJ1-1; no clear D. Germline V gives CDR1 SGHRS, CDR2 YFSETQ. The CDR3 length is 13 residues. V was clipped by 4 bases and J by 7 bases, with 14 bases between them. The CDR3 nucleotides read TGCGCCAGCAGCCGAAATTGGGAGGATGAAGCTTTCTTT. Translating it yields CASSRNWEDEAFF.

V is TRBV18 and J is TRBJ1-1, with TRBD1 matching 7 bases. Germline values: CDR1 KGHSH, CDR2 LQKENI. V shed 3 bases, J shed 6 bases, and the junction held 7 bases outside the gene matches. There are 14 residues in the CDR3. CDR3 in amino acids: CASSPTGTGSEAFF. CDR3 nucleotides: TGTGCCAGCTCACCGACAGGGACGGGGTCTGAAGCTTTCTTT.

The V call is TRBV30, the J call TRBJ1-6; 8 nucleotides align to TRBD1. This CDR3 has 15 residues. The V gene end was trimmed by 2 bases and the J gene end by 5 bases; junction bases not matched to a gene: 5. Germline V CDR1 and CDR2: GTSNPN, SVGIG (reference sequence). In nucleotides, the CDR3 is TGTGCCTGGAGTCTCGGGACAGGCCATAATTCACCCCTCCACTTT. Its translation: CAWSLGTGHNSPLHF.

The chain joins TRBV9 to TRBJ2-3; 8 nucleotides line up with TRBD2. Looked up from germline, CDR1 is SGDLS and CDR2 is YYNGEE. The CDR3 has 15 amino acids. J lost 1 base, V lost 2 bases, and 3 bases had no gene match. CDR3 region: CASSVGAGGTDTQYF. CDR3 DNA: TGTGCCAGCAGCGTCGGAGCGGGGGGCACAGATACGCAGTATTTT.

The chain has TRBV6-5 and TRBJ2-7; no reliable D call. The CDR3 is made up of 14 amino acids. Germline loops: CDR1 MNHEY, CDR2 SVGAGI. Trimming pared 7 bases from V and 6 bases from J, leaving 19 bases between. The DNA for the CDR3 is TGTGCCAGCAACAACCCGGGCCCCGCGTCCGAGCAGTACTTC. It is translated as CASNNPGPASEQYF.

The genes are TRBV2 and TRBJ2-5; 9 positions match TRBD1. V was clipped by 6 bases and J by 3 bases; unmatched bases: 11. The CDR3 covers 16 residues. Germline CDR1 SNHLY, CDR2 FYNNEI. CDR3 bases: TGTGCCAGCAGCCCTTTACAGGGGGCGCGGAAAGAGACCCAGTACTTC. It is translated as CASSPLQGARKETQYF.

The chain carries TRBV27 and TRBJ1-1, with D tentatively TRBD1 (6 bases). The CDR3 length is 14 residues. The V gene lost 6 bases and the J gene lost 4 bases, with 15 bases spanning the gap. The germline gives CDR1 MNHEY, CDR2 SMNVEV (reference sequence). The CDR3 DNA follows: TGTGCCAGCAGCCGTTCGGGGGGCCGCACTGAAGCTTTCTTT. It yields the protein CASSRSGGRTEAFF.

J is TRBJ2-5 and V is TRBV7-7; 7 bases are shared with TRBD1. In germline, CDR1 is SSHAT, CDR2 FNYEAQ (reference sequence). Germline trimming cut 3 bases from V and 1 base from J; bases unmatched to any gene: 8. The CDR3 contains 16 residues. The CDR3 nucleotides are TGTGCCAGCAGCTTGGGTACAGGGGACGGCCAAGAGACCCAGTACTTC. It is translated as CASSLGTGDGQETQYF. The full variable domain, rest sourced from reference TRBV7-7 and TRBJ2-5, is GAGVSQSPRYKVTKRGQDVTLRCDPISSHATLYWYQQALGQGPEFLTYFNYEAQPDKSGLPSDRFSAERPEGSISTLTIQRTEQRDSAMYRCASSLGTGDGQETQYFGPGTRLLVL.

The V and J genes are TRBV27 and TRBJ2-5; no clear D. Gene TRBJ2-7 matches the end of the DNA better, so the J call may be wrong. Germline CDR1 is MNHEY and CDR2 is SMNVEV (reference sequence). This CDR3 has 13 residues. CDR3 coding DNA: TGTGCCAGCAGTTTATCAGGATCCTACGAGCAGTACTTC. Its translation is CASSLSGSYEQYF.

The rearrangement uses TRBV19 and TRBJ2-3; 8 bases are a match to TRBD2. The CDR3 is 15 residues long. Germline-derived CDR1 and CDR2 are LNHDA and SQIVND (reference sequence). Trimming took 6 bases from V and 5 from J; bases not matched to a gene: 10. CDR3 loop: CASRPGLGAGDTQYF. The CDR3 region has the DNA TGTGCCAGTAGGCCGGGACTAGGGGCAGGAGATACGCAGTATTTT.

This clone was counted a single time. This rearrangement joins TRBV28 to TRBJ2-7; 11 bases agree with TRBD2. Germline lookup yields CDR1 MDHEN and CDR2 SYDVKM. The CDR3 is 16 amino acids. With V trimmed by 5 bases and J by 0 bases, 6 bases remained unmatched. CDR3 sequence (DNA): TGTGCCAGCAGTGCGGCCGGGACTAGCGGCTCCTACGAGCAGTACTTC. Protein sequence: CASSAAGTSGSYEQYF.

In the case of this clone: Other DNA sequences within the sample encode an identical CDR3. V usage is TRBV12-5 and J usage is TRBJ1-1, with D tentatively TRBD1 (5 bases). CDR3 length equals 13 residues. Between the trimmed V and J ends, which lost 6 bases and 1 base, there was a span of 9 bases. CDR1 LGHNT and CDR2 FRNRAP come from the germline V gene. In DNA, the CDR3 is TGTGCTAGTGGCCTCAGGGAGAACACTGAAGCTTTCTTT. This sequence encodes CASGLRENTEAFF.

The genes are TRBV4-2 and TRBJ2-7, with D perhaps matching TRBD2 (5 bases). The CDR3 runs to 17 residues. Germline V lookup: CDR1 LGHNA, CDR2 YNFKEQ. The V end was cut by 1 base, the J end by 3 bases, with 19 bases between. This CDR3 reads CASSQVVSERTGYEQYF. Written as DNA, the CDR3 is TGTGCCAGCAGCCAAGTAGTCTCTGAGAGGACTGGCTACGAGCAGTACTTC.

The chain's CDR3 is CAISGTGPGEQYF. The CDR3 region has the DNA TGTGCCATCTCCGGGACAGGGCCGGGCGAGCAGTACTTC. The chain joins TRBV10-3 to TRBJ2-5, with 9 positions matching TRBD1. The J call may be mistaken, given a closer DNA end match to TRBJ2-7. The CDR3 is 13 residues long. CDR1 and CDR2 (germline): ENHRY, SYGVKD.

The chain combines TRBV5-1 with TRBJ1-1; D is possibly TRBD1 (5 bases). Germline lookup yields CDR1 SGHRS and CDR2 YFSETQ. This CDR3 has 14 amino acids. Trimming stripped 7 bases from V and 0 bases from J, with 13 bases between. This CDR3 reads CASGGGAMNTEAFF. The CDR3 nucleotides are TGCGCCAGCGGAGGAGGGGCGATGAACACTGAAGCTTTCTTT.

The rearrangement uses TRBV14 and TRBJ1-6; a possible D gene is TRBD1 (5 bases). V was trimmed by 1 base and J by 9 bases, leaving 13 bases between them. This CDR3 has 15 residues. Germline-derived CDR1 and CDR2 are SGHDN and FVKESK. The CDR3 loop is CASSQVTRRGSPLHF. CDR3 DNA sequence: TGTGCCAGCAGCCAAGTAACGAGGAGGGGTTCACCCCTCCACTTT.

The rearrangement uses TRBV2 and TRBJ2-4, with 9 bases fitting TRBD2. With 7 bases clipped from V and 3 bases from J, the junction kept 7 bases outside the gene matches. CDR1 is SNHLY and CDR2 is FYNNEI in the germline V gene. The CDR3 is 15 amino acids. The CDR3 loop reads CASKSSGSGKNIQYF. The CDR3 DNA sequence: TGTGCCAGCAAAAGTAGCGGGAGTGGCAAAAACATTCAGTACTTC.

This chain connects TRBV28 to TRBJ2-7; tentative D call: TRBD2 (6 bases). The V gene lost 4 bases and the J gene lost 0 bases, with 13 bases spanning the gap. Looked up from germline, CDR1 is MDHEN and CDR2 is SYDVKM. The CDR3 runs to 15 residues. The CDR3 DNA reads as TGTGCCAGCAGTTCTGCTGGGGGGTCCTCCTACGAGCAGTACTTC. This gives the protein CASSSAGGSSYEQYF.

V and J are TRBV23-1 and TRBJ2-1; TRBD2 aligns across 9 bases. TRBV23-1 is an open reading frame, and its role is uncertain. V lost 4 bases and J lost 5; bases outside the gene matches: 12. CDR3 length: 17 residues. The CDR3 DNA reads TGCGCCAGCAGTCGCCACCCAGGGACTAGCAGACACAATGAGCAGTTCTTC. Its translation is CASSRHPGTSRHNEQFF.

The chain recombines TRBV6-4 with TRBJ1-4, with 7 bases identical to TRBD1. CDR3 length: 17 residues. CDR1 and CDR2 (germline): MRHNA, SNTAGT. The J segment lost 0 bases and the V segment lost 5 bases, leaving 9 bases of the junction unmatched. CDR3 DNA sequence: TGTGCCAGCAGTCCCAGGGACAGAGCTGCAACTAATGAAAAACTGTTTTTT. Translating gives CASSPRDRAATNEKLFF.

In its sample, this clone was seen a few times. The chain couples TRBV29-1 to TRBJ1-5; 7 bases are shared with TRBD1. J was trimmed by 6 bases and V by 7 bases; bases with no gene match: 9. Germline assignment: CDR1 SQVTM and CDR2 ANQGSEA. The CDR3 is 13 amino acids. The CDR3 DNA is TGCAGCGCCATTACAGGGGCGGGTCAGCCCCAGCATTTT. Protein product: CSAITGAGQPQHF. Complete variable domain (other parts from reference TRBV29-1 and TRBJ1-5): SAVISQKPSRDICQRGTSLTIQCQVDSQVTMMFWYRQQPGQSLTLIATANQGSEATYESGFVIDKFPISRPNLTFSTLTVSNMSPEDSSIYLCSAITGAGQPQHFGDGTRLSIL.

The chain joins TRBV19 to TRBJ2-7; 8 nucleotides match TRBD1. Germline V CDR1 and CDR2: LNHDA, SQIVND (reference sequence). V shed 5 bases, J shed 3 bases, and the junction held 3 bases outside the gene matches. CDR3 length equals 13 residues. CDR3 region: CASSWDRNYEQYF. DNA of the CDR3: TGTGCCAGTAGTTGGGACAGGAACTACGAGCAGTACTTC.

V gene TRBV7-9 combines with J gene TRBJ2-7, with D uncertain. Trimming cost V 1 base and J 5 bases, with 9 bases left between them. This CDR3 is 13 amino acids long. Germline-derived CDR1 and CDR2 are SEHNR and FQNEAQ (reference sequence). The CDR3 region is CASSLGSIHEQYF. CDR3 bases: TGTGCCAGCAGCTTAGGTAGCATCCACGAGCAGTACTTC.

J is TRBJ2-7 and V is TRBV6-6; 14 bases match TRBD2. The CDR3 sequence is 15 residues long. Germline V gene lookup returns CDR1 MNHNY and CDR2 SVGAGI (reference sequence). After removal of 5 bases from V and 5 bases from J, the junction contained 5 bases not matched to a gene. As DNA, the CDR3 is TGTGCCAGCAGTGGCGGACTAGCGGGAGGCGACGAGCAGTACTTC. Translating gives CASSGGLAGGDEQYF.

Points on this clone: The sample has other DNA sequences that encode this CDR3 too. The chain recombines TRBV28 with TRBJ2-1; TRBD2 agrees at 9 bases. The germline V gene encodes CDR1 MDHEN and CDR2 SYDVKM. The CDR3 has 14 residues. V shed 8 bases, J shed 4 bases, and the junction held 6 bases outside the gene matches. CDR3: CASSLAGTYNEQFF. CDR3 nucleotides: TGTGCCAGCTCCCTAGCGGGAACGTACAATGAGCAGTTCTTC.

The chain is built from TRBV6-4 and TRBJ2-1; 9 bases fit TRBD2. The germline V gene encodes CDR1 MRHNA and CDR2 SNTAGT. This CDR3 has 16 residues. V was clipped by 3 bases and J by 5 bases; unmatched bases: 8. In DNA form, the CDR3 reads TGTGCCAGCAGTGATCGAGCGGGAGGTATCCACAATGAGCAGTTCTTC. Translation gives CASSDRAGGIHNEQFF.

J is TRBJ2-3 and V is TRBV7-3; 8 bases agree with TRBD2. J was trimmed by 3 bases and V by 1 base; bases with no gene match: 3. Per germline, CDR1 SGHTA and CDR2 FQGTGA. The length of the CDR3 is 15 residues. CDR3 coding DNA: TGTGCCAGCAGCTTAATCCCTAGCGGGACAGATACGCAGTATTTT. It yields the protein CASSLIPSGTDTQYF.

The V call is TRBV18, the J call TRBJ1-4; D unclear. Germline CDR1 KGHSH, CDR2 LQKENI. Deletions cut 5 bases from V and 0 bases from J, with 16 bases between. This CDR3 has 17 amino acids. The DNA of the CDR3 is TGTGCCAGCTCATCTCCAGGTCTAATTGCAACTAATGAAAAACTGTTTTTT. It codes for CASSSPGLIATNEKLFF. Drawing the rest from reference TRBV18 and TRBJ1-4, the complete variable domain is NAGVMQNPRHLVRRRGQEARLRCSPMKGHSHVYWYRQLPEEGLKFMVYLQKENIIDESGMPKERFSAEFPKEGPSILRIQQVVRGDSAAYFCASSSPGLIATNEKLFFGSGTQLSVL.

This clone was seen just once. The chain links TRBV27 to TRBJ1-5, with 7 bases that match TRBD1. CDR3 length: 15 amino acids. From germline, CDR1 is MNHEY and CDR2 SMNVEV (reference sequence). V was clipped by 6 bases and J by 2 bases; unmatched bases: 7. CDR3 protein: CASREAGQRNQPQHF. The CDR3 DNA reads as TGTGCCAGCAGAGAAGCGGGACAGCGCAATCAGCCCCAGCATTTT.

The J gene is TRBJ2-1, the V gene TRBV30; 9 bases align to TRBD1. Germline V gives CDR1 GTSNPN, CDR2 SVGIG (reference sequence). The V segment lost 0 bases and the J segment 7 bases; nucleotides outside the gene matches: 7. This CDR3 comprises 15 residues. The CDR3 sequence: CAWSVRGTGRNEQFF. CDR3 sequence (DNA): TGTGCCTGGAGTGTACGCGGGACAGGGAGGAATGAGCAGTTCTTC.

V is TRBV9 and J is TRBJ2-1, with D possibly being TRBD1 (5 bases). V gave up 4 bases and J gave up 6 bases, with 17 bases separating them. The CDR3 extends over 15 amino acids. Germline V gene lookup returns CDR1 SGDLS and CDR2 YYNGEE. The CDR3 nucleotides are TGTGCCAGCAGCCCCCGGACCCCTGGGGCCAATGAGCAGTTCTTC. Encoded protein: CASSPRTPGANEQFF.

This clone has only one observation. This chain links TRBV6-6 with TRBJ2-3; D tentatively fits TRBD1 or TRBD2 (5 bases each). Between the trimmed V and J ends, which lost 8 bases and 4 bases, there was a span of 22 bases. Per germline, CDR1 MNHNY and CDR2 SVGAGI (reference sequence). The CDR3 extends over 16 amino acids. CDR3 in amino acids: CASRGSFGGNPDTQYF. The CDR3 bases are TGTGCCAGCCGTGGGTCGTTTGGGGGAAACCCAGATACGCAGTATTTT.